These T cell receptor beta chains were read from a single sample in a study of blood T cell repertoires in COVID-19. Repertoires were generated with immunoSEQ multiplex PCR, while TCRdb's copy carries only in-frame clones and drops some. The sample has more than 65,000 clones; around 80% are singletons. Sequencing was done on a sample of peripheral blood. The receptor set was obtained from a woman at least 80 years old with acute or convalescent COVID-19. The conserved cysteine and the conserved F or W are not part of the CDR3 here.

v_gene	j_gene	CDR3aa
TRBV9	TRBJ2-7	ASSEKQGPQAQY
TRBV18	TRBJ1-5	ASSPLKDQPQH
TRBV3-1/TRBV3-2	TRBJ1-6	ASSQDSGVSGSPLH
TRBV11-3	TRBJ2-2	ASSSRGGPGELF
TRBV7-3	TRBJ1-2	ASSLEGANYGYT
TRBV29-1	TRBJ2-2	SATGGLAGGTGELF
TRBV6-5	TRBJ2-7	ASSHRGHFYEQY
TRBV5-1	TRBJ2-1	ASSSLGGSSNEQF
TRBV11-2	TRBJ2-3	ASSIDRGEADTQY
TRBV9	TRBJ2-1	ASSVATRGRGMNEQF
TRBV5-1	TRBJ2-1	ASSGVGQLSDEQF
TRBV11-3	TRBJ2-5	ASSPGTGEETQY
TRBV2	TRBJ2-7	ASTRTSAAYEQY
TRBV5-5	TRBJ1-6	ASSPVGTLYNSPLH
TRBV6-5	TRBJ2-7	ASSYPSGGSYEQY
TRBV27	TRBJ1-2	ASSLFASLDSYGYT
TRBV4-1	TRBJ2-5	ASSQGTVFQETQY
TRBV12-5	TRBJ2-7	ASGLGRGQGAGEQY
TRBV20-1	TRBJ2-5	SAGTRETQY
TRBV6-5	TRBJ2-5	ASSYRTGVIETQY
TRBV12-2	TRBJ2-1	ASRLTGLAGARSYNEQF
TRBV19	TRBJ1-5	ASSPRTGGLSNQPQH
TRBV6-4	TRBJ2-3	ASSDGGTGDLDTQY
TRBV3-1/TRBV3-2	TRBJ2-7	ASSQVRGAYEQY
TRBV15	TRBJ2-3	ATSREPGLVGTDTQY
TRBV6-1	TRBJ2-3	ASSERGGVSPDTQY
TRBV5-1	TRBJ1-5	ASSPDGGSNQPQH
TRBV2	TRBJ1-2	ASSEGQGGRRYT
TRBV30	TRBJ1-1	AWIWTENTEAF
TRBV6-5	TRBJ1-3	ASTPTGSGNTIY
TRBV7-8	TRBJ1-2	ASSLVAGEFNYGYT
TRBV24-1	TRBJ1-2	ATSGGSGADYGYT
TRBV10-1	TRBJ1-2	ASSPGVNYGYT
TRBV12-5	TRBJ1-5	ASGSADRRNQPQH
TRBV6-1	TRBJ2-3	ASSEPGVFTQY
TRBV5-4	TRBJ1-2	ASRAGSLGGYT
TRBV19	TRBJ2-7	ASSNQGRLYEQY
TRBV6-5	TRBJ1-6	ASSYSSNSPLH
TRBV5-6	TRBJ1-2	ASSPRGLPRYGYT
TRBV10-3	TRBJ1-2	AIRGGGTTNYGYT
TRBV4-1	TRBJ2-7	ASSQDRGFGEQY
TRBV4-2	TRBJ2-5	ASSQEIGTSGAQETQY
TRBV3-1/TRBV3-2	TRBJ2-3	ASSAQGRTDTQY
TRBV15	TRBJ1-6	ATSRTGGSSPLH
TRBV30	TRBJ1-6	AWSVVAGNSPLH
TRBV10-2	TRBJ2-5	ASSEVGRGRETQY
TRBV5-1	TRBJ1-4	ASSLQGESEKLF
TRBV19	TRBJ1-5	ASTRTGKTAAGQPQH
TRBV12-3/TRBV12-4	TRBJ1-5	ASSTTPGPQH
TRBV18	TRBJ2-7	ASRSPGQAYEQY
TRBV5-1	TRBJ2-5	ASSAPRLAGGQETQY
TRBV5-6	TRBJ1-5	ASSYKDRAGQPQH
TRBV11-2	TRBJ1-6	ASSLDRVKSPLH
TRBV12-3/TRBV12-4	TRBJ1-5	ASSLRDYQPQH
TRBV14	TRBJ2-3	ASSLGAAQY
TRBV30	TRBJ2-1	AWSVLSRHHGQF
TRBV29-1	TRBJ1-5	SVVPRDRASQPQH
TRBV6-2/TRBV6-3	TRBJ2-3	ASSPSGRGVLTDTQY
TRBV24-1	TRBJ2-5	ATSDNTRGDRETQY